The clone carrying this T cell receptor beta chain turned up a few times. Its antigen is not identified. These data originate in a study of CD8 T cells in ankylosing spondylitis. Per germline, CDR1 KGHSH and CDR2 LQKENI. This CDR3 region has 14 residues. Trimming took 6 bases from V and 8 from J, leaving 16 bases between them. In TCRdb, the 5' RACE reads were re-called with MiXCR into one record per CDR3 protein. The data contain about 800,000 distinct CDR3 sequences, 12% of them singletons. Study results and limitations: Disease-linked clones displayed a CD8+ phenotype and appeared relatively rarely in peripheral blood. Ankylosing spondylitis blood seemed to carry a telltale TCR beta motif made of about 8 highly homologous variants.

Sequencing was performed on blood, either unsorted or a sorted T cell fraction (not recorded which). This TCR was recovered from a male donor with ankylosing spondylitis. The chain combines TRBV18 with TRBJ1-4; possible D gene TRBD1, 6 bases. CDR3 protein: CASSTDRGREKLFF. CDR3 nucleotide sequence: TGTGCCAGCTCTACGGACCGGGGGCGCGAAAAACTGTTTTTT.